Below are 27 T cell receptor beta chains sequenced from a single sample in a study of blood T cell repertoires in COVID-19. Assay used: immunoSEQ multiplex PCR; TCRdb lists only in-frame clones, some missing. This table has more than 45,000 clones, 70% to 90% appearing once. Material: peripheral blood. Receptors originate from a man between 40 and 49 years old with active COVID-19.

The chain carries TRBV10-3 and TRBJ1-6; 10 nucleotides agree with TRBD1. Germline V gene sequence: CDR1 ENHRY, CDR2 SYGVKD. The CDR3 covers 14 residues. With V trimmed by 7 bases and J by 5 bases, 2 bases remained unmatched. The CDR3 reads CAITGTGDNSPLHF. The CDR3, as DNA: TGTGCCATCACCGGGACAGGGGATAATTCACCCCTCCACTTT.

The rearrangement uses TRBV30 and TRBJ1-3; TRBD1 matches 7 bases. Losses at the gene ends were 0 bases for V and 7 bases for J; bases not matched to a gene: 9. CDR3 length: 15 amino acids. Germline V gives CDR1 GTSNPN, CDR2 SVGIG (reference sequence). CDR3 loop: CAWSVQDRRWNTIYF. The CDR3 coding sequence is TGTGCCTGGAGTGTACAGGACAGGAGGTGGAACACCATATATTTT.

This clone was picked up one time. V usage is TRBV10-3 and J usage is TRBJ1-1; D is unresolved. Deletions cut 0 bases from V and 3 bases from J, with 8 bases between. Germline values: CDR1 ENHRY, CDR2 SYGVKD. The length of the CDR3 is 14 residues. CDR3 DNA: TGTGCCATCAGTGAGTCAGGAGAGGACACTGAAGCTTTCTTT. It is translated as CAISESGEDTEAFF.

The rearrangement uses TRBV27 and TRBJ1-1; 8 bases match TRBD1. Germline loops: CDR1 MNHEY, CDR2 SMNVEV (reference sequence). The CDR3 has 17 amino acids. V trimming: 4 bases; J trimming: 0 bases; junction bases outside the gene matches: 10. The CDR3, as DNA: TGTGCCAGCAGTTCTTGGACAGGGAGACTCATGAACACTGAAGCTTTCTTT. This codes for CASSSWTGRLMNTEAFF.

The chain recombines TRBV24-1 with TRBJ1-2; no definite D call. Trimming cost V 7 bases and J 0 bases, with 11 bases left between them. This CDR3 spans 14 amino acids. Germline assignment: CDR1 KGHDR and CDR2 SFDVKD. For the CDR3, the DNA is TGTGCCACCAGCGACCCGACAACTAACTATGGCTACACCTTC. The encoded protein is CATSDPTTNYGYTF.

The gene calls are TRBV29-1 and TRBJ1-4, with D maybe TRBD1 (5 bases). The germline V gene has CDR1 SQVTM and CDR2 ANQGSEA. The V end lost 5 bases, the J end lost 0 bases, and 10 bases lay between the germline ends. This CDR3 is 14 amino acids long. The CDR3 nucleotides read TGCAGCGTTTTGACAGATACAACTAATGAAAAACTGTTTTTT. As protein: CSVLTDTTNEKLFF. Filled out from reference TRBV29-1 and TRBJ1-4, the complete variable domain reads SAVISQKPSRDICQRGTSLTIQCQVDSQVTMMFWYRQQPGQSLTLIATANQGSEATYESGFVIDKFPISRPNLTFSTLTVSNMSPEDSSIYLCSVLTDTTNEKLFFGSGTQLSVL.

The chain is built from TRBV3-1 (or the pseudogene TRBV3-2) and TRBJ2-3, with D perhaps matching TRBD2 (6 bases). Germline-derived CDR1 and CDR2 are LGHDT and YNNKEL (reference sequence). V lost 4 bases and J 5 bases, leaving 13 bases between the germline ends. The length of the CDR3 is 14 residues. Here the CDR3 DNA reads TGTGCCAGCAGCCGTAGTGGAGGGGAAGATACGCAGTATTTT. Its translation is CASSRSGGEDTQYF.

V usage is TRBV30 and J usage is TRBJ2-7; D is uncertain. Trimming pared 3 bases from V and 4 bases from J, leaving 13 bases between. Germline lookup yields CDR1 GTSNPN and CDR2 SVGIG (reference sequence). The CDR3 is made up of 13 amino acids. The chain's CDR3 is CAWSLRKYYEQYF. The CDR3 coding sequence is TGTGCCTGGAGCCTACGCAAGTATTACGAGCAGTACTTC.

The chain employs TRBV5-1 and TRBJ2-5; tentative D call: TRBD2 (7 bases). The CDR3 contains 15 residues. Germline V gene sequence: CDR1 SGHRS, CDR2 YFSETQ. V was clipped by 4 bases and J by 5 bases, with 18 bases between them. The CDR3 protein is CASSATGGAWETQYF. DNA of the CDR3: TGCGCCAGCAGCGCTACGGGGGGCGCTTGGGAGACCCAGTACTTC.

The chain recombines TRBV5-1 with TRBJ2-7; the D gene is possibly TRBD2 (7 bases). The CDR3 consists of 17 residues. Germline CDR1 is SGHRS and CDR2 is YFSETQ. Trimming took off 4 bases at V and 7 bases at J, with 27 bases between the two ends. In DNA, the CDR3 is TGCGCCAGCAGCCCGAGGGCCGCGGGGGCGGCCCCGGGGGAGCAGTACTTC. Translated, it gives CASSPRAAGAAPGEQYF.

This chain uses TRBV27 with TRBJ2-1; no reliable D call. There are 15 residues in the CDR3. Trimming took 3 bases from V and 0 from J, leaving 9 bases between them. Per germline, CDR1 MNHEY and CDR2 SMNVEV (reference sequence). CDR3 in DNA: TGTGCCAGCAGTTTGCGTCCTTTCTCCTACAATGAGCAGTTCTTC. Amino acids: CASSLRPFSYNEQFF.

The rearrangement uses TRBV28 and TRBJ2-6; D is possibly TRBD1 (6 bases). V lost 3 bases, J lost 2 bases, and 11 bases lay in between. The CDR3 contains 16 residues. Germline V CDR1 and CDR2: MDHEN, SYDVKM. CDR3 loop: CASSFVWGPGANVLTF. CDR3 DNA: TGTGCCAGCAGTTTCGTCTGGGGGCCTGGGGCCAACGTCCTGACTTTC.

The chain employs TRBV5-1 and TRBJ2-5; TRBD2 might be the D (6 bases). Germline CDR1 and CDR2: SGHRS and YFSETQ. V was shortened by 2 bases and J by 5 bases, with 19 bases between the two germline ends. The CDR3 runs 16 residues. Here the CDR3 reads CASSLSPGLSGETQYF. The CDR3 DNA is TGCGCCAGCAGCTTAAGCCCGGGACTGAGTGGGGAGACCCAGTACTTC.

This clone has just a few counts. The genes are TRBV10-3 and TRBJ1-1; 10 bases are shared with TRBD1. With 1 base clipped from V and 3 bases from J, the junction kept 8 bases outside the gene matches. Germline assignment: CDR1 ENHRY and CDR2 SYGVKD. The CDR3 has 17 residues. The CDR3 region is CAISEFWDRGLDTEAFF. The CDR3 DNA is TGTGCCATCAGTGAGTTTTGGGACAGGGGACTCGACACTGAAGCTTTCTTT.

The chain joins TRBV27 to TRBJ1-1; D may be TRBD1 (6 bases). In germline, CDR1 is MNHEY, CDR2 SMNVEV (reference sequence). The V end was cut by 2 bases, the J end by 3 bases, with 13 bases between. This CDR3 has 15 amino acids. The CDR3 region has the DNA TGTGCCAGCAGTTTAACCCAGGGGCTGGACACTGAAGCTTTCTTT. Its protein is CASSLTQGLDTEAFF.

This chain links TRBV20-1 with TRBJ1-1, with D possibly TRBD1 on 5 matching bases. This CDR3 is 11 amino acids long. Germline assignment: CDR1 DFQATT and CDR2 SNEGSKA (reference sequence). V was shortened by 3 bases and J by 8 bases, with 10 bases between the two germline ends. As DNA, the CDR3 is TGCAGTGCTAGGGGCCGGGGGGAAGCTTTCTTT. Amino acids: CSARGRGEAFF.

This rearrangement joins TRBV5-6 to TRBJ2-1; D unresolved. Trimming took off 4 bases at V and 9 bases at J, with 17 bases between the two ends. Per germline, CDR1 SGHDT and CDR2 YYEEEE. The CDR3 is 14 amino acids. The CDR3 sequence is CASSLSLGGPEQFF. CDR3 nucleotides: TGTGCCAGCAGCCTATCTCTTGGTGGGCCTGAGCAGTTCTTC.

The rearrangement joins TRBV19 to TRBJ1-5, with a weak D call TRBD1 (5 bases). CDR3 size: 13 residues. Trimming left V 1 base short and J 5 bases short, with 6 bases between. CDR1 LNHDA and CDR2 SQIVND come from the germline V gene (reference sequence). Here the CDR3 DNA reads TGTGCCAGTAGTATAGCCAGGGATCAGCCCCAGCATTTT. It codes for CASSIARDQPQHF.

V and J are TRBV9 and TRBJ2-7, with a tentative D call TRBD2 (6 bases). The ends were cut back, 3 bases at V and 6 bases at J, with 19 bases in the middle. From germline, CDR1 is SGDLS and CDR2 YYNGEE. CDR3 length: 15 amino acids. The CDR3 sequence: CASSERTTTWSEQYF. The CDR3 DNA reads as TGTGCCAGCAGCGAGAGGACTACCACCTGGAGCGAGCAGTACTTC.

The V and J genes are TRBV5-4 and TRBJ2-1; TRBD2 agrees at 12 bases. Germline V gene lookup returns CDR1 SGHNT and CDR2 YYREEE (reference sequence). Unmatched junction bases numbered 12, after V lost 4 bases and J lost 7 bases. This CDR3 has 17 amino acids. CDR3 residues: CASSMGTSGSVWNEQFF. In DNA, the CDR3 is TGTGCCAGCAGCATGGGGACTAGCGGGTCGGTATGGAATGAGCAGTTCTTC.

The chain carries TRBV6-5 and TRBJ2-2, with a possible D match to TRBD2 (5 bases). The germline CDR1 and CDR2 sequences are MNHEY and SVGAGI. Deletions cut 6 bases from V and 3 bases from J, with 11 bases between. The CDR3 loop spans 14 amino acids. CDR3 region: CASSQSGDTGELFF. As DNA, the CDR3 is TGTGCCAGCAGCCAGAGCGGAGACACCGGGGAGCTGTTTTTT.

This chain links TRBV27 with TRBJ2-1, with 14 bases fitting TRBD2. V lost 0 bases, J lost 9 bases, and 7 bases stayed unmatched. CDR1 is MNHEY and CDR2 is SMNVEV in the germline V gene (reference sequence). The CDR3 sequence is 17 residues long. CDR3 region: CASSLSGTSGRVGEQFF. The CDR3 DNA reads TGTGCCAGCAGTTTATCTGGGACTAGCGGGAGAGTTGGTGAGCAGTTCTTC.

This chain uses TRBV24-1 with TRBJ2-3, with TRBD2 identical over 12 bases. Germline CDR1 KGHDR, CDR2 SFDVKD. Losses at the gene ends were 5 bases for V and 2 bases for J; bases not matched to a gene: 4. This CDR3 has 16 residues. The chain's CDR3 is CATSGWTSGTTDTQYF. The CDR3 coding sequence is TGTGCCACCAGTGGTTGGACTAGCGGGACCACAGATACGCAGTATTTT.

The chain joins TRBV5-1 to TRBJ2-7, with TRBD1 matching over 9 bases. Germline CDR1 SGHRS, CDR2 YFSETQ. J lost 3 bases, V lost 0 bases, and 7 bases had no gene match. The CDR3 extends over 16 amino acids. CDR3 DNA sequence: TGCGCCAGCAGCTTGGAGCCCGGACAGGGGATCTACGAGCAGTACTTC. This gives the protein CASSLEPGQGIYEQYF.

The V call is TRBV12-3 or TRBV12-4, the J call TRBJ1-5; no reliable D call. With 6 bases removed from V and 5 bases from J, the gap between germline ends came to 8 bases. The CDR3 extends over 12 amino acids. The CDR3 DNA reads TGTGCCAGCAGCCCCTCCGATCAGCCCCAGCATTTT. This codes for CASSPSDQPQHF.

This clone was recorded only once. The V and J genes are TRBV12-5 and TRBJ2-3; TRBD2 matches at 9 bases. Germline V gene data show CDR1 as LGHNT and CDR2 as FRNRAP. V trimming: 1 base; J trimming: 2 bases; junction bases outside the gene matches: 7. This CDR3 has 17 residues. The CDR3 DNA reads as TGTGCTAGTGGTTTGGCTGTCATAGCGGGAGACACAGATACGCAGTATTTT. Translated, it gives CASGLAVIAGDTDTQYF.

The chain carries TRBV30 and TRBJ2-7; TRBD1 matches at 10 bases. CDR1 and CDR2 (germline): GTSNPN, SVGIG (reference sequence). Trimming took 1 base from V and 5 from J; bases not matched to a gene: 5. The CDR3 extends over 14 amino acids. The CDR3 region is CAWSAGTGDHEQYF. Written as DNA, the CDR3 is TGTGCCTGGAGTGCCGGGACAGGGGACCACGAGCAGTACTTC.